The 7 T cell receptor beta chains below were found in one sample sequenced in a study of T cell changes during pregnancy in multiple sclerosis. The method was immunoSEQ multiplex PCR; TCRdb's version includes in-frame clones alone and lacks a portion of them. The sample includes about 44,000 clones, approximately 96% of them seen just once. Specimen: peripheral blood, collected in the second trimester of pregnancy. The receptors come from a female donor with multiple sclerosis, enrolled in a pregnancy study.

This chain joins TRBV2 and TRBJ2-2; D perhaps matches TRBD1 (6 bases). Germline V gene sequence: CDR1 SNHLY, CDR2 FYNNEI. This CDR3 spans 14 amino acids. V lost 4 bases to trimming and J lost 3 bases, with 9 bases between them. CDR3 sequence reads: CASSGGHYTGELFF. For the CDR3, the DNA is TGTGCCAGCAGTGGGGGACACTACACCGGGGAGCTGTTTTTT.

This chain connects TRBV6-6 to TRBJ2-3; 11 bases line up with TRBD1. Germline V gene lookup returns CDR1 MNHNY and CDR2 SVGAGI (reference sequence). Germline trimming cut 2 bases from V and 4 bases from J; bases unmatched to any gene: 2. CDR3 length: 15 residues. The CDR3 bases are TGTGCCAGCAGTTACGCGGGACAGGGGGCAGATACGCAGTATTTT. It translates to CASSYAGQGADTQYF.

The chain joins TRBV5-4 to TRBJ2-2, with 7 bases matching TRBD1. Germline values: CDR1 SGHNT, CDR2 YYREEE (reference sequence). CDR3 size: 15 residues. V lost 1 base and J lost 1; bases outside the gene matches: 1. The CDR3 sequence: CASSLRTGNTGELFF. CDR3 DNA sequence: TGTGCCAGCAGCTTGAGGACAGGGAACACCGGGGAGCTGTTTTTT.

The CDR3 region has the DNA TGTGCCAGCTCACCCGATTACAGGGGCACAGATACGCAGTATTTT. This translates into CASSPDYRGTDTQYF. The V call is TRBV18, the J call TRBJ2-3; D perhaps matches TRBD1 (6 bases). V shed 3 bases and J shed 1 base, with 11 bases lying between them. Germline lookup yields CDR1 KGHSH and CDR2 LQKENI. The CDR3 has 15 amino acids. Variable domain in full (rest from reference TRBV18 and TRBJ2-3): NAGVMQNPRHLVRRRGQEARLRCSPMKGHSHVYWYRQLPEEGLKFMVYLQKENIIDESGMPKERFSAEFPKEGPSILRIQQVVRGDSAAYFCASSPDYRGTDTQYFGPGTRLTVL.

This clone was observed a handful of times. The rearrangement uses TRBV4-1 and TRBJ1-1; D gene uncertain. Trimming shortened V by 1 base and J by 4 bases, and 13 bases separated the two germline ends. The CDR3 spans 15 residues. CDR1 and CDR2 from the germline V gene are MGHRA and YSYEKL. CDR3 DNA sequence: TGCGCCAGCAGCCAAGGCGGAGGAGGGATCACTGAAGCTTTCTTT. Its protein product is CASSQGGGGITEAFF.

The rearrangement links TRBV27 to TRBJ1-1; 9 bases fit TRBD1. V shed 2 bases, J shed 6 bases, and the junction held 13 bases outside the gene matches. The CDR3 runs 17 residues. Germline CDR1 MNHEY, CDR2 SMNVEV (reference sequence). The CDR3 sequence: CASSLGSGTGGRAEAFF. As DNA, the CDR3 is TGTGCCAGCAGTTTAGGTAGTGGAACAGGGGGCAGGGCTGAAGCTTTCTTT.

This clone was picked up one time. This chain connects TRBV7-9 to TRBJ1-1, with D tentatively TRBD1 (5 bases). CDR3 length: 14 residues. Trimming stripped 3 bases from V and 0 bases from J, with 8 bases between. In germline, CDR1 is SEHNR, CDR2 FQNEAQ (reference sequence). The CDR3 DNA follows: TGTGCCAGCAGCTTCTCCAGGGTGAACACTGAAGCTTTCTTT. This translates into CASSFSRVNTEAFF.